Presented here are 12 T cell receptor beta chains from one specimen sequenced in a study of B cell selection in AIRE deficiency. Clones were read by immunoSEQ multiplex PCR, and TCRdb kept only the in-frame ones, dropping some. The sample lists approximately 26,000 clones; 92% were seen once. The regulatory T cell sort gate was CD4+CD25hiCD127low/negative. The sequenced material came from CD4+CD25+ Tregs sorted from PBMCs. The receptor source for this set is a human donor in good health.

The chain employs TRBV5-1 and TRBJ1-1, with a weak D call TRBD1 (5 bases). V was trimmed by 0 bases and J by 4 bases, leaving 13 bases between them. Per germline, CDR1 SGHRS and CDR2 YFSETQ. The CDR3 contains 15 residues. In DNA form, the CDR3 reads TGCGCCAGCAGCTTGGATTTGGCAGGGTCCACTGAAGCTTTCTTT. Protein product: CASSLDLAGSTEAFF.

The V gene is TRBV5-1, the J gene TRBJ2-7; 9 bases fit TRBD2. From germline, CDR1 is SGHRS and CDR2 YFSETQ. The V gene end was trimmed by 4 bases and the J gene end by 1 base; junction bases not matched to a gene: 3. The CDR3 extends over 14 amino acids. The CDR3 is CASSRSGGSYEQYF. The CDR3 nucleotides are TGCGCCAGCAGCAGGAGCGGGGGGTCCTACGAGCAGTACTTC. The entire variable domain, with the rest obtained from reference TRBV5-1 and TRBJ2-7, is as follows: KAGVTQTPRYLIKTRGQQVTLSCSPISGHRSVSWYQQTPGQGLQFLFEYFSETQRNKGNFPGRFSGRQFSNSRSEMNVSTLELGDSALYLCASSRSGGSYEQYFGPGTRLTVT.

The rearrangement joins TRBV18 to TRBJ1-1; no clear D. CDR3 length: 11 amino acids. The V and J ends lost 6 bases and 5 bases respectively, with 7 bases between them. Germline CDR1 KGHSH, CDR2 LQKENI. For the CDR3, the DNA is TGTGCCAGCTCGGGGAATACTGAAGCTTTCTTT. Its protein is CASSGNTEAFF. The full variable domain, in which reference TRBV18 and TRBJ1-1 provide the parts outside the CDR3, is NAGVMQNPRHLVRRRGQEARLRCSPMKGHSHVYWYRQLPEEGLKFMVYLQKENIIDESGMPKERFSAEFPKEGPSILRIQQVVRGDSAAYFCASSGNTEAFFGQGTRLTVV.

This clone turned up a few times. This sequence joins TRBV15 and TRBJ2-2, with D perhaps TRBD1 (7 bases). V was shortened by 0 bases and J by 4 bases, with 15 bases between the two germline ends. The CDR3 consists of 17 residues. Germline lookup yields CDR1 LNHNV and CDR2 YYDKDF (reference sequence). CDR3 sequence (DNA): TGTGCCACCAGCAGAGATCGGGCAGGGGGGTTCACCGGGGAGCTGTTTTTT. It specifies CATSRDRAGGFTGELFF.

The DNA of the CDR3 is TGTGCCAGCTCACCGGGACGGGGCTCTGGAAACACCATATATTTT. This codes for CASSPGRGSGNTIYF. The chain is built from TRBV18 and TRBJ1-3; maybe TRBD1 (5 bases). CDR1 is KGHSH and CDR2 is LQKENI in the germline V gene. The CDR3 totals 15 residues. Between the trimmed V and J ends, which lost 3 bases and 0 bases, there was a span of 9 bases.

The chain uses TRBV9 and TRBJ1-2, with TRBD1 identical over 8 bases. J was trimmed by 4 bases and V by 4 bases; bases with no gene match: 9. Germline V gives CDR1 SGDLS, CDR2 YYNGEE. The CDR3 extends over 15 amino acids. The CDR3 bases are TGTGCCAGCAGCTCACAGGGGGGGCTTCCCTATGGCTACACCTTC. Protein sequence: CASSSQGGLPYGYTF.

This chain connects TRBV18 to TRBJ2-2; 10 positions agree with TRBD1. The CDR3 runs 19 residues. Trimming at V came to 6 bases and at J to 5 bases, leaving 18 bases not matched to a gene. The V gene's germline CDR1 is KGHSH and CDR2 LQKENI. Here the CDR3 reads CASSPRDRGHVRETGELFF. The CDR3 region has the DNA TGTGCCAGCTCCCCAAGGGACAGGGGACACGTCAGGGAGACCGGGGAGCTGTTTTTT.

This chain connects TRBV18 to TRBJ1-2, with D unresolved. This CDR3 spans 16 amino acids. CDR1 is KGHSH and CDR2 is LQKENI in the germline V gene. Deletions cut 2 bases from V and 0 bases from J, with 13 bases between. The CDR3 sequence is CASSPGRAPTNYGYTF. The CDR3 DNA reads TGTGCCAGCTCACCAGGCCGGGCCCCAACTAACTATGGCTACACCTTC.

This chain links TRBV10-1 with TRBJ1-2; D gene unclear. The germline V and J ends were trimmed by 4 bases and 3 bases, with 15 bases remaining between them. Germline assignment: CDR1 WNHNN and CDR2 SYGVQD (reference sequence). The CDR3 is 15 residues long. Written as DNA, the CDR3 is TGCGCCAGCAGTGGAGGCGTTAGGAGGGACTATGGCTACACCTTC. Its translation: CASSGGVRRDYGYTF.

Here the CDR3 DNA reads TGTGCCAGCAGTGAACCCGGGTATGGCTACACCTTC. This sequence encodes CASSEPGYGYTF. The genes are TRBV25-1 and TRBJ1-2; D gene ambiguous. Germline CDR1 reads MGHDK; CDR2 reads SYGVNS. The length of the CDR3 is 12 residues. Deletions cut 2 bases from V and 5 bases from J, with 6 bases between.

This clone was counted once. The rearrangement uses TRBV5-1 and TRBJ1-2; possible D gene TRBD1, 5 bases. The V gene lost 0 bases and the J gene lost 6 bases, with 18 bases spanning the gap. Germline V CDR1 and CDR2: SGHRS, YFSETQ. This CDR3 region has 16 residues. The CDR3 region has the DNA TGCGCCAGCAGCTTGGGAGGGGCCCGGGACGATGATGGCTACACCTTC. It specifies CASSLGGARDDDGYTF. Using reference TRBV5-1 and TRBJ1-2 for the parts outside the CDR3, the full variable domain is KAGVTQTPRYLIKTRGQQVTLSCSPISGHRSVSWYQQTPGQGLQFLFEYFSETQRNKGNFPGRFSGRQFSNSRSEMNVSTLELGDSALYLCASSLGGARDDDGYTFGSGTRLTVV.

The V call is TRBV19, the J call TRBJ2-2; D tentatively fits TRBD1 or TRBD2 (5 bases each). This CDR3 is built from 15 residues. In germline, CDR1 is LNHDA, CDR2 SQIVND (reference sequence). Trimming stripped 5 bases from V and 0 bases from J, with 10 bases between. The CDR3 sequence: CASSSGRANTGELFF. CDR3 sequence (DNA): TGTGCCAGTAGTTCGGGACGGGCGAACACCGGGGAGCTGTTTTTT.